This TCR beta chain was captured by sequencing in a study of PD-1 blockade in classical Hodgkin lymphoma. Study-wide results and limits: According to reports, newly diagnosed patients had lower baseline TCR diversity than healthy donors, and relapsed/refractory patients had lower baseline TCR diversity still. The causes of the repertoire differences, possibly disease activity or prior therapy, remain undefined. Patients starting nivolumab under 1 year after ASCT were excluded. A significant rise in TCR diversity was seen by C4D1 for CD4+ cells but not for CD8+ cells.

The CDR3 is 12 amino acids. Germline CDR1 reads MGHDK; CDR2 reads SYGVNS. V was clipped by 4 bases and J by 9 bases, with 7 bases between them. Clones were sequenced by immunoSEQ multiplex PCR, and TCRdb holds only the in-frame ones, with some missing. The repertoire holds about 12,000 clones, with about 85% as singletons. Turning to this clone: As yet, its antigen is unknown.

Every patient had relapsed following autologous stem cell transplantation, and cohorts differed in brentuximab vedotin exposure. This TCR was sampled from a human donor with classical Hodgkin lymphoma. The sequencing used peripheral blood mononuclear cells (PBMCs), collected at baseline. This chain joins TRBV25-1 and TRBJ1-6, with D possibly TRBD1 on 5 matching bases. The CDR3 loop reads CASSVGTSPLHF. The CDR3 region has the DNA TGTGCCAGCAGTGTGGGGACTTCACCCCTCCACTTT.